This is a list of T cell receptor beta chains from one sample in a study of radiotherapy plus CTLA-4 blockade in lung cancer. Clones were sequenced by immunoSEQ multiplex PCR, and TCRdb holds only the in-frame ones, with some missing. The sample holds 52,000 or so clones, approximately 84% seen once. The source material was peripheral blood, sampled from a patient treated with radiotherapy plus ipilimumab. These receptors came from a human donor with non-small cell lung cancer whose response to radiotherapy plus ipilimumab could not be evaluated. Both conserved end residues are part of each CDR3. A D gene is named only where the DNA matches it firmly. Some rows have no size entry. The others give once, few or many, or a class for an expanded clone.

size	V	J	D	CDR3	DNA
-	TRBV5-1	TRBJ2-6	-	CASSRGGDSGANVLTF	TGCGCCAGCAGCAGGGGGGGGGACTCTGGGGCCAACGTCCTGACTTTC
-	TRBV29-1	TRBJ2-3	-	CSVETASSTDTQYF	TGCAGCGTGGAGACAGCGTCTAGCACAGATACGCAGTATTTT
-	TRBV30	TRBJ1-2	TRBD1	CAWMYRGEGYGYTF	TGTGCCTGGATGTACAGGGGTGAGGGTTATGGCTACACCTTC
-	TRBV29-1	TRBJ1-1	TRBD1	CSVKGTGGTEAFF	TGCAGCGTCAAGGGGACAGGGGGCACTGAAGCTTTCTTT
-	TRBV27	TRBJ2-5	-	CASSSGGILKTQYF	TGTGCCAGCAGTTCTGGAGGGATCCTCAAGACCCAGTACTTC
-	TRBV5-4	TRBJ2-5	-	CASSFRGGETQYF	TGTGCCAGCAGCTTTAGGGGAGGAGAGACCCAGTACTTC
-	TRBV6-5	TRBJ2-1	TRBD1	CASRTGGWSYNEQFF	TGTGCCAGCAGAACAGGGGGCTGGTCCTACAATGAGCAGTTCTTC
many	TRBV5-1	TRBJ1-2	-	CASSREAGDPLNGYTF	TGCGCCAGCAGCAGAGAGGCAGGGGACCCTCTGAATGGCTACACCTTC
-	TRBV25-1	TRBJ1-1	-	CASSAWAGGADTEAFF	TGTGCCAGCAGTGCCTGGGCTGGTGGGGCGGACACTGAAGCTTTCTTT
-	TRBV27	TRBJ1-5	TRBD1	CASSSRTGANQPQHF	TGTGCCAGCAGTTCTCGGACAGGTGCCAATCAGCCCCAGCATTTT
-	TRBV7-9	TRBJ2-7	-	CASSQARGGSYEQYF	TGTGCCAGCAGCCAAGCGAGGGGGGGATCCTACGAGCAGTACTTC
-	TRBV30	TRBJ1-1	-	CAWSATENTEAFF	TGTGCCTGGAGTGCGACAGAAAACACTGAAGCTTTCTTT
-	TRBV7-2	TRBJ2-3	TRBD2	CASSFGTSADTQYF	TGTGCCAGCAGCTTCGGGACTAGCGCAGATACGCAGTATTTT
few	TRBV6-5	TRBJ2-7	-	CASRLFGNYEQYF	TGTGCCAGCAGACTGTTCGGGAACTACGAGCAGTACTTC
-	TRBV5-1	TRBJ1-1	-	CASTWTQDTEAFF	TGCGCCAGCACCTGGACACAAGACACTGAAGCTTTCTTT
once	TRBV30	TRBJ1-4	TRBD1	CAWSPPWTGGRTTNEKLFF	TGTGCCTGGAGCCCCCCGTGGACAGGGGGGAGGACAACTAATGAAAAACTGTTTTTT
-	TRBV7-9	TRBJ2-7	TRBD2	CASSPRGVAGGYYEQYF	TGTGCCAGCAGCCCGAGGGGTGTAGCGGGGGGATACTACGAGCAGTACTTC
-	TRBV18	TRBJ2-7	-	CASSNSGFSNYEQYF	TGTGCCAGCTCAAATTCAGGTTTTTCTAACTACGAGCAGTACTTC
-	TRBV28	TRBJ2-3	-	CASSLSNTGRIDTQYF	TGTGCCAGCAGTTTATCTAATACAGGGCGGATAGATACGCAGTATTTT
-	TRBV7-9	TRBJ2-5	TRBD2	CASSLGGGQETQYF	TGTGCCAGCAGCTTAGGGGGGGGGCAAGAGACCCAGTACTTC
once	TRBV6-5	TRBJ2-7	TRBD1	CASSYSVWTGQYEQYF	TGTGCCAGCAGTTACTCAGTTTGGACAGGGCAATACGAGCAGTACTTC
-	TRBV6-5	TRBJ1-1	TRBD1	CASSSGQGAKAFF	TGTGCCAGCAGTTCCGGACAGGGGGCGAAAGCTTTCTTT
-	TRBV7-9	TRBJ1-6	TRBD1	CASSLGQGGSPLHF	TGTGCCAGCAGCCTAGGACAGGGCGGTTCACCCCTCCACTTT
once	TRBV18	TRBJ2-1	TRBD1	CASSPFDRDGEQFF	TGTGCCAGCTCACCTTTTGACAGGGACGGTGAGCAGTTCTTC
-	TRBV27	TRBJ2-7	TRBD1	CASRPTGGGEQYF	TGTGCCAGCAGACCTACAGGGGGCGGCGAGCAGTACTTC
few	TRBV5-1	TRBJ2-5	TRBD1	CASSLPGQGAKETQYF	TGTGCCAGCAGCTTGCCGGGACAGGGGGCTAAAGAGACCCAGTACTTC
once	TRBV6-5	TRBJ1-1	-	CASSYSSGENTEAFF	TGTGCCAGCAGTTACTCGTCAGGGGAGAATACTGAAGCTTTCTTT
-	TRBV28	TRBJ2-2	-	CASSLSRGRGIPGELFF	TGTGCCAGCAGTTTATCGCGAGGCAGGGGAATCCCCGGGGAGCTGTTTTTT
-	TRBV6-5	TRBJ1-2	TRBD1	CASSYSVGQDGYGYTF	TGTGCCAGCAGTTACTCGGTAGGACAGGACGGTTATGGCTACACCTTC
-	TRBV7-2	TRBJ2-1	TRBD2	CASSLVGGGSSYNEQFF	TGTGCCAGCAGCTTAGTGGGCGGGGGGAGCTCCTACAATGAGCAGTTCTTC
-	TRBV9	TRBJ2-3	TRBD1	CASSAYRGSTDTQYF	TGTGCCAGCAGCGCCTACAGGGGAAGCACAGATACGCAGTATTTT
-	TRBV7-2	TRBJ2-3	TRBD1	CASRPGQGATDTQYF	TGTGCCAGCCGACCGGGACAGGGGGCAACAGATACGCAGTATTTT
-	TRBV10-3	TRBJ2-3	-	CAISESSGDRGTDTQYF	TGTGCCATCAGTGAGTCGTCGGGGGATCGTGGCACAGATACGCAGTATTTT
-	TRBV9	TRBJ2-5	TRBD2	CASSVGVAGAHTTETQYF	TGTGCCAGCAGCGTAGGGGTAGCGGGGGCCCACACGACGGAGACCCAGTACTTC
-	TRBV29-1	TRBJ2-5	TRBD2	CSGRGGQETQYF	TGCAGCGGGCGGGGGGGCCAAGAGACCCAGTACTTC
-	TRBV11-2	TRBJ2-5	-	CASSSDFLETQYF	TGTGCCAGCAGCTCCGACTTTTTGGAGACCCAGTACTTC
once	TRBV9	TRBJ2-7	TRBD2	CAGSVSEREAGEQYF	TGTGCCGGCAGCGTAAGTGAGCGGGAGGCAGGGGAGCAGTACTTC
-	TRBV7-2	TRBJ1-6	-	CASSFAGGDSPLHF	TGTGCCAGCAGCTTCGCGGGGGGGGATTCACCCCTCCACTTT
-	TRBV7-9	TRBJ2-7	-	CASSSDERGYEQYF	TGTGCCAGCAGCTCAGACGAGAGAGGCTACGAGCAGTACTTC
-	TRBV28	TRBJ2-7	TRBD1	CASIRQGTYEQYF	TGTGCCAGCATCCGACAGGGGACCTACGAGCAGTACTTC
-	TRBV27	TRBJ1-1	-	CASSFHQENTEAFF	TGTGCCAGCAGTTTCCACCAGGAGAACACTGAAGCTTTCTTT
-	TRBV10-3	TRBJ2-2	TRBD1	CAISSGTGGPTGELFF	TGTGCCATCAGTTCCGGGACAGGGGGCCCAACCGGGGAGCTGTTTTTT
-	TRBV10-3	TRBJ1-2	TRBD1	CAIRDGQDPESYTF	TGTGCCATCAGGGATGGACAGGACCCCGAGAGCTACACCTTC
large	TRBV28	TRBJ2-1	TRBD2	CASSPQTLRESHNEQFF	TGTGCCAGCAGTCCTCAGACCCTGCGGGAGTCGCACAATGAGCAGTTCTTC
-	TRBV19	TRBJ1-1	-	CASSPKTGNTEAFF	TGTGCCAGTAGTCCCAAGACAGGGAACACTGAAGCTTTCTTT
-	TRBV6-5	TRBJ1-1	TRBD1	CASSIPGQGEAFF	TGTGCCAGCAGCATTCCCGGACAGGGTGAAGCTTTCTTT
-	TRBV20-1	TRBJ1-1	-	CSASEVNRAFF	TGCAGTGCTAGTGAGGTGAACAGGGCTTTCTTT
medium-sized	TRBV28	TRBJ2-7	-	CASSSSGNSYEQYF	TGTGCCAGCAGTTCCAGCGGAAACTCCTACGAGCAGTACTTC